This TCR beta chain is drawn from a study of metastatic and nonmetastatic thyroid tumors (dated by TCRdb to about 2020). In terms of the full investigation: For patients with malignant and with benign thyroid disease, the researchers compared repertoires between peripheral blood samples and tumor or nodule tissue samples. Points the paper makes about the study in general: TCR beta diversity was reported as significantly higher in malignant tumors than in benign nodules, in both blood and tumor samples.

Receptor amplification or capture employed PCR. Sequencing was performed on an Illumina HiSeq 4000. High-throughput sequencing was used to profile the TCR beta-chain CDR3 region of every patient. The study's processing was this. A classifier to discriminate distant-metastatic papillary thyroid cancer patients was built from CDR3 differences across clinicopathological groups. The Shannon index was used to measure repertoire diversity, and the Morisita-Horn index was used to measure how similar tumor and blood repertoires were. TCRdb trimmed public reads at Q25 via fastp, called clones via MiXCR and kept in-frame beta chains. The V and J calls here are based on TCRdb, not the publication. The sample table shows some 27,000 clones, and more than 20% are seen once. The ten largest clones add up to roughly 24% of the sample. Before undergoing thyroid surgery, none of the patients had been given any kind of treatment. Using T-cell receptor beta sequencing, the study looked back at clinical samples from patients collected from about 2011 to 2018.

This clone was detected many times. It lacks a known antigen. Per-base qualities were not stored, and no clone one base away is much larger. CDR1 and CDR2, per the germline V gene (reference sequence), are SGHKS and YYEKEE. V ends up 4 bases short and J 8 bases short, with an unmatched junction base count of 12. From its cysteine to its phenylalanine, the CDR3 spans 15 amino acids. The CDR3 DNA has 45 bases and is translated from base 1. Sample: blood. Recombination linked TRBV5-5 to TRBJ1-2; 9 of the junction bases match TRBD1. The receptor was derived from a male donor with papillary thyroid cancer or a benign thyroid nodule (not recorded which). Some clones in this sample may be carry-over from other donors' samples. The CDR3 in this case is CASSASGTGIKGYTF. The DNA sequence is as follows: TGTGCCAGCAGCGCTTCCGGGACAGGGATTAAGGGCTACACCTTC.